These T cell receptor beta chains were read from a single sample in a study of control samples from healthy donors and cancer patients. Clones were sequenced by immunoSEQ multiplex PCR, and TCRdb holds only the in-frame ones, with some missing. The sample records about 120,000 clones, approximately 88% being singletons. The sequencing sample was made of blood. Source of these receptors: a man aged 40-49 years in good health. The CDR3 runs from the conserved cysteine through the conserved F or W. The D gene is left open where the match is weak. Rows give clone size only sometimes, using once, few, many, or a class for an expanded clone.

TRBJ1-1,TRBD1,NA,TRBV9,TGTGCCAGCAGCAAGGACAGGGCTAACACTGAAGCTTTCTTT,CASSKDRANTEAFF
TRBJ1-5,NA,once,TRBV29-1,TGCAGCGTCCGACAGGCGGGTCAGCCCCAGCATTTT,CSVRQAGQPQHF
TRBJ1-6,NA,once,TRBV11-2,TGTGCCAGCAGCTTTCGGGTATCCTATAATTCACCCCTCCACTTT,CASSFRVSYNSPLHF
TRBJ1-5,TRBD1,NA,TRBV24-1,TGTGCCACCCGAAGGCTTGACAGGGAGGGTCAGCCCCAGCATTTT,CATRRLDREGQPQHF
TRBJ1-1,NA,once,TRBV7-3,TGTGCCAGCAGCCTGGGGACATTAAACACTGAAGCTTTCTTT,CASSLGTLNTEAFF
TRBJ2-3,TRBD2,NA,TRBV3-1/TRBV3-2,TGTGCCAGCAGCCAAATGCAGCGGGAGCTCACAGATACGCAGTATTTT,CASSQMQRELTDTQYF
TRBJ1-1,TRBD1,NA,TRBV5-4,TGTGCCAGCAGATTACAGGGGGCTGTCGGAGCTTTCTTT,CASRLQGAVGAFF
TRBJ1-1,NA,few,TRBV25-1,TGTGCCAGCAGTGACGGGAGGGTGGCTTTCTTT,CASSDGRVAFF
TRBJ1-1,NA,once,TRBV19,TGTGCCAGTATCGCGACAGGGAACACTGAAGCTTTCTTT,CASIATGNTEAFF
TRBJ2-3,TRBD2,NA,TRBV15,TGTGCCACCAGCTTTCTAGCGGGGGGGCAGGATACGCAGTATTTT,CATSFLAGGQDTQYF
TRBJ1-2,TRBD1,NA,TRBV6-6,TGTGCCAGCAGTCCCCATCGAACGGGACAGGGATTTCCTGGCTACACCTTC,CASSPHRTGQGFPGYTF
TRBJ1-1,NA,NA,TRBV5-6,TGTGCCAGCAGAGGTCTCGGGGGGCTGAACACTGAAGCTTTCTTT,CASRGLGGLNTEAFF
TRBJ1-1,NA,once,TRBV4-3,TGCGCCAGCAGCCAAGACGGTCGGACTGAAGCTTTCTTT,CASSQDGRTEAFF
TRBJ1-2,NA,NA,TRBV24-1,TGTGCCACCAGTGAGGAGACAGAGGGCGCGGGCTACACCTTC,CATSEETEGAGYTF
TRBJ2-7,TRBD1,NA,TRBV30,TGTGCCTGGAACGGACAGGCACGGTCCTACGAGCAGTACTTC,CAWNGQARSYEQYF
TRBJ1-3,NA,NA,TRBV7-9,TGTGCCAGCAGCTTAGATGGAGGTTACTCTGGAAACACCATATATTTT,CASSLDGGYSGNTIYF
TRBJ1-2,NA,NA,TRBV28,TGTGCCAGCAGCCCCCCGGGGGGCGGCCTAGTCCAATATGGCTACACCTTC,CASSPPGGGLVQYGYTF
TRBJ2-1,TRBD1,NA,TRBV29-1,TGCAGCGTTGACACAGGGGGATATGAGCAGTTCTTC,CSVDTGGYEQFF
TRBJ2-6,NA,once,TRBV28,TGTGCCAGCAGCCCCATCGTCTCTGGGGCCAACGTCCTGACTTTC,CASSPIVSGANVLTF
TRBJ1-2,NA,NA,TRBV19,TGTGCCAGTAGTATAGGACAGGCGGATGGCTACACCTTC,CASSIGQADGYTF
TRBJ1-5,NA,once,TRBV5-5,TGTGCCAGCAGCTTGGATTTAGGGACGGGGCAGCCCCAGCATTTT,CASSLDLGTGQPQHF
TRBJ2-7,NA,NA,TRBV6-5,TGTGCCAGCAGTTACCGGGGCGAGCAGTACTTC,CASSYRGEQYF
TRBJ2-5,NA,NA,TRBV9,TGTGCCAGCAGCGTAAACGGTCGGGCGCAGTACTTC,CASSVNGRAQYF
TRBJ2-7,NA,NA,TRBV7-9,TGTGCCAGCAGCTTAGATGATTCGGGACCTTTATACTTC,CASSLDDSGPLYF
TRBJ1-5,NA,NA,TRBV7-2,TGTGCCAGCAGCCCGGATCCGGGTGCTAATCAGCCCCAGCATTTT,CASSPDPGANQPQHF
TRBJ1-1,NA,NA,TRBV3-1/TRBV3-2,TGTGCCAGCAGCCGCGGGGTTTACAGGAACACTGAAGCTTTCTTT,CASSRGVYRNTEAFF
TRBJ2-5,NA,NA,TRBV3-1/TRBV3-2,TGTGCCAGCAGCCAAGATCGGACCAGGCTGGAGACCCAGTACTTC,CASSQDRTRLETQYF
TRBJ1-5,TRBD1,NA,TRBV7-6,TGTGCCAGCAGCTTAGATTGGGAACGACAGGGCTTTGCGCAGCCCCAGCATTTT,CASSLDWERQGFAQPQHF
TRBJ2-1,TRBD2,NA,TRBV10-1,TGCGCCAGCAGTGAGGGACTAGCATCCGTCTCCTACAATGAGCAGTTCTTC,CASSEGLASVSYNEQFF
TRBJ1-4,NA,NA,TRBV7-9,TGTGCCAGCACGGGACAAGGCGAAAAACTGTTTTTT,CASTGQGEKLFF
TRBJ2-7,NA,NA,TRBV4-2,TGTGCCAGCAGCCTAGATTACGAGCAGTACTTC,CASSLDYEQYF
TRBJ2-1,TRBD1,once,TRBV4-2,TGTGCCAGCAGCCAAGACAGGGGGCTCGTGAGCTCCTACAATGAGCAGTTCTTC,CASSQDRGLVSSYNEQFF
TRBJ1-2,TRBD1,NA,TRBV19,TGTGCCAGTACCTCACAGGGGGCGGGCGGCTACACCTTC,CASTSQGAGGYTF
TRBJ1-5,TRBD1,NA,TRBV11-2,TGTGCCAGCAGCTTAGAGCCGGGACAGGGGAGGAAGGGCAATCAGCCCCAGCATTTT,CASSLEPGQGRKGNQPQHF
TRBJ2-3,TRBD2,NA,TRBV12-5,TGTGCTAGTGGTCAGAACGGATTGGGGTTAGCGGGGGGGCGAAATACGCAGTATTTT,CASGQNGLGLAGGRNTQYF
TRBJ1-1,TRBD1,NA,TRBV7-3,TGTGCCAGCAGCCCCTCCGGACAGGGAGGGGGTGAAGCTTTCTTT,CASSPSGQGGGEAFF
TRBJ1-4,NA,NA,TRBV27,TGTGCCAGCAGTCTCCGGGACACCCGGCGGGGTGAAAAACTGTTTTTT,CASSLRDTRRGEKLFF
TRBJ2-7,NA,NA,TRBV21-1,TGTGCCAGCAGCCAAAGCCACGTGACTAACTACGAGCAGTACTTC,CASSQSHVTNYEQYF
TRBJ2-1,TRBD1,NA,TRBV3-1/TRBV3-2,TGTGCCAGCAGCCAAGGAGTGACAGGGGGGCTTGAGCAGTTCTTC,CASSQGVTGGLEQFF
TRBJ1-5,NA,once,TRBV18,TGTGCCAGCTCACGACTCGATAGCAATCAGCCCCAGCATTTT,CASSRLDSNQPQHF